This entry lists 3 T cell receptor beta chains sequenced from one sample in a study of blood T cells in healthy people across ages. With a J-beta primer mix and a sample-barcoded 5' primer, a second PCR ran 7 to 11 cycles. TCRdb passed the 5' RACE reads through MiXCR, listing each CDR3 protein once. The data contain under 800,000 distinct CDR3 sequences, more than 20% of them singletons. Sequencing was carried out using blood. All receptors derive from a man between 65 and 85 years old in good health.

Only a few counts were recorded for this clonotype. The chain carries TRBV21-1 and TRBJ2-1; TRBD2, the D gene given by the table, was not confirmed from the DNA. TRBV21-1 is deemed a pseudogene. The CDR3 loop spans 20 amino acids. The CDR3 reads CASSPGLAREQQAGYNEQFF. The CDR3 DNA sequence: TGTGCCAGCAGCCCGGGGCTAGCGAGAGAACAGCAAGCGGGCTACAATGAGCAGTTCTTC.

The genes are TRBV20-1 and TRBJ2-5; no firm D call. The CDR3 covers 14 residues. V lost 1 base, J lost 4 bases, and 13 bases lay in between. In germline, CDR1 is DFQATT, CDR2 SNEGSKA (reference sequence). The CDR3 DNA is TGCAGTGCTAGAGGCAACTTCGGTGGAGAGACCCAGTACTTC. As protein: CSARGNFGGETQYF.

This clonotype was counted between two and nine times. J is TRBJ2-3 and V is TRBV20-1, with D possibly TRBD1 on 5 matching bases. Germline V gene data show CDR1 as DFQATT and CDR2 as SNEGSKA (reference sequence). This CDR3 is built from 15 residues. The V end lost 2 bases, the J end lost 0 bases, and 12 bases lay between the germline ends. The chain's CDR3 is CSARSADKSTDTQYF. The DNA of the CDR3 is TGCAGTGCTAGAAGCGCGGACAAGAGCACAGATACGCAGTATTTT.